This TCR beta chain was sequenced during a study of T cells in Graves' hyperthyroidism and ophthalmopathy. Study-wide findings and caveats: From stable hyperthyroidism, ophthalmopathy was set apart by a 13 V-J model.

There were TCR beta CDR3 regions amplified from RNA transcripts. The HTBI primer set drove a first-round RT-PCR of the TCR CDR3. In TCRdb, the multiplex PCR reads were re-called with MiXCR into one record per CDR3 protein. The data show 530,000 or so distinct CDR3 sequences, about 24% seen once. Trimming removed 4 bases at V and 0 bases at J, with 12 bases between. The CDR3 sequence is 14 residues long. Germline V lookup: CDR1 SQVTM, CDR2 ANQGSEA. This clonotype was observed at least ten times. Its antigen is not known. Among ophthalmopathy patients, the Clinical Activity Score reached at least 3, the NOSPECS grade reached at least 4, and duration remained under 3 months. PBMCs stemmed from about 9.7 ml fresh peripheral blood.

The chain has TRBV29-1 and TRBJ1-2; D gene unclear. The TCR was taken from a young woman with Graves' ophthalmopathy. Sequencing used blood. CDR3 bases: TGCAGCGTTGTCGGCAGGATCACTAACTATGGCTACACCTTC. This sequence encodes CSVVGRITNYGYTF. Supplemented by reference TRBV29-1 and TRBJ1-2, the full variable domain reads SAVISQKPSRDICQRGTSLTIQCQVDSQVTMMFWYRQQPGQSLTLIATANQGSEATYESGFVIDKFPISRPNLTFSTLTVSNMSPEDSSIYLCSVVGRITNYGYTFGSGTRLTVV.